Below, 5 T cell receptor beta chains from the same sample are listed, as sequenced in a study of blood T cell repertoires in COVID-19. Clones were read by immunoSEQ multiplex PCR, and TCRdb kept only the in-frame ones, dropping some. The table lists 90,000 to 120,000 clones, approximately 88% of them singletons, with around 7% in the top ten. The sequenced material came from peripheral blood. The source of these receptors is a man between 50 and 59 years old with active or convalescent COVID-19.

The genes are TRBV5-1 and TRBJ2-1; TRBD1 is a possible D gene (5 bases). Germline V gene sequence: CDR1 SGHRS, CDR2 YFSETQ. The CDR3 extends over 12 amino acids. V was cut by 5 bases and J by 4 bases, with 7 bases left in between. In DNA form, the CDR3 reads TGCGCCAGCAGTAGACAGTACAATGAGCAGTTCTTC. Translation gives CASSRQYNEQFF.

The V call is TRBV5-4, the J call TRBJ1-6; no firm D call. The CDR3 has 17 residues. Trimming stripped 4 bases from V and 0 bases from J, with 14 bases between. The germline gives CDR1 SGHNT, CDR2 YYREEE (reference sequence). CDR3 sequence: CASSPLWESSYNSPLHF. The CDR3 DNA reads as TGTGCCAGCAGCCCGCTGTGGGAGAGCTCCTATAATTCACCCCTCCACTTT.

The J gene is TRBJ1-6, the V gene TRBV7-8; D is uncertain. There are 15 residues in the CDR3. Trimming removed 5 bases at V and 9 bases at J, with 17 bases between. Per germline, CDR1 SGHVS and CDR2 FQNEAQ. CDR3 sequence reads: CASSPDRRRVSPLHF. CDR3 nucleotide sequence: TGTGCCAGCAGCCCCGATCGCCGGCGGGTTTCACCCCTCCACTTT.

The V and J genes are TRBV20-1 and TRBJ2-1; D unresolved. This CDR3 is 17 amino acids long. Between the trimmed V and J ends, which lost 3 bases and 1 base, there was a span of 19 bases. Germline V gene lookup returns CDR1 DFQATT and CDR2 SNEGSKA (reference sequence). This CDR3 is CSASGSMRGRSYNEQFF. The DNA for the CDR3 is TGCAGTGCTAGTGGTTCTATGAGAGGAAGGTCCTACAATGAGCAGTTCTTC.

The J gene is TRBJ2-3, the V gene TRBV7-2; 8 nucleotides agree with TRBD2. The length of the CDR3 is 16 residues. The germline V gene encodes CDR1 SGHTA and CDR2 FQGNSA. J gave up 2 bases and V 0 bases, and 4 bases lay outside the gene matches. The CDR3 DNA is TGTGCCAGCAGCTTAGCCGGGACTAGATTCACAGATACGCAGTATTTT. Translation gives CASSLAGTRFTDTQYF.